This paragraph covers one T cell receptor (beta chain) sequence. Sequenced by immunoSEQ multiplex PCR; TCRdb stores in-frame clones only, minus some. The sample shows about 2.4 million clones, 80% to 95% of them seen only once. Trimming pared 0 bases from V and 5 bases from J, leaving 13 bases between. The CDR3 covers 15 residues. Per the germline V gene, CDR1 is SGHNT and CDR2 is YYREEE (reference sequence). This sample stems from a study of shared clonotypes between healthy human individuals. The source material was naive CD4+ T cells from PBMCs. The sample's subset: CD45RA+ positively selected. This sequence joins TRBV5-4 and TRBJ2-3; D uncertain. The clonotype was recovered from a man aged 18 to 29 in good health. Some clones in this sample may be carry-over from other donors' samples. For the CDR3, the DNA is TGTGCCAGCAGCTTGGGGGCCTCCTCGGTAGATACGCAGTATTTT. Translated: CASSLGASSVDTQYF.